This passage covers 5 T cell receptor beta chains from one sample sequenced in a study of sequential checkpoint blockade in melanoma. Treatment denoted: randomized to nivolumab then ipilimumab (arm A) or the reverse (arm B). Measured with immunoSEQ multiplex PCR; TCRdb has only the in-frame clones, and not every one. The sample lists 4,000 to 5,000 clones; more than 20% were seen once. The sequencing here drew on tumor tissue (inferred from file names), taken from a patient given nivolumab and ipilimumab in sequence. Source of these receptors: a human donor with melanoma.

The V gene is TRBV19, the J gene TRBJ2-2; tentative D call: TRBD2 (5 bases). CDR3 length equals 17 residues. CDR1 and CDR2 from the germline V gene are LNHDA and SQIVND (reference sequence). The V gene lost 1 base and the J gene lost 0 bases, with 12 bases spanning the gap. The CDR3, as DNA: TGTGCCAGTAGTATAGGTCTTAGCGTACCGAACACCGGGGAGCTGTTTTTT. This translates into CASSIGLSVPNTGELFF. Drawing the rest from reference TRBV19 and TRBJ2-2, the complete variable domain is DGGITQSPKYLFRKEGQNVTLSCEQNLNHDAMYWYRQDPGQGLRLIYYSQIVNDFQKGDIAEGYSVSREKKESFPLTVTSAQKNPTAFYLCASSIGLSVPNTGELFFGEGSRLTVL.

This clone has just a few counts. The CDR3 loop is CASSLSGGFYQANYGYTF. The CDR3 nucleotides are TGTGCCAGCAGTCTCTCGGGGGGGTTTTACCAGGCTAACTATGGCTACACCTTC. The V call is TRBV28, the J call TRBJ1-2, with D maybe TRBD1 (5 bases). The length of the CDR3 is 18 residues. Trimming took 5 bases from V and 0 from J, leaving 22 bases between them. Germline V CDR1 and CDR2: MDHEN, SYDVKM.

This clone was found a few times. This CDR3 reads CASSGSSYEQYF. DNA for the CDR3: TGTGCCAGCAGTGGCAGCTCCTACGAGCAGTACTTC. The chain is built from TRBV6-8 and TRBJ2-7; D gene uncertain. Trimming shortened V by 5 bases and J by 0 bases, and 5 bases separated the two germline ends. This CDR3 is built from 12 residues. Germline V gene data show CDR1 as MNHGY and CDR2 as SAAAGT.

This clone has only a few counts. The chain joins TRBV18 to TRBJ2-5; D is unresolved. The CDR3 covers 14 residues. The germline V and J ends were trimmed by 4 bases and 4 bases, with 13 bases remaining between them. Germline lookup yields CDR1 KGHSH and CDR2 LQKENI. The CDR3 here is CASSHPGLGETQYF. The CDR3 DNA reads TGTGCCAGCTCACACCCCGGTCTAGGAGAGACCCAGTACTTC.

By its share, this clone is medium-sized (0.01 to 0.1%). The CDR3 DNA is TGTGCCAGTAGTTGGGCTGTTGTCTACAATGAGCAGTTCTTC. Its translation is CASSWAVVYNEQFF. The J gene is TRBJ2-1, the V gene TRBV19; D gene unclear. The CDR3 extends over 14 amino acids. Germline loops: CDR1 LNHDA, CDR2 SQIVND (reference sequence). The V end was cut by 5 bases, the J end by 3 bases, with 11 bases between.